These T cell receptor beta chains were read from a single sample in a study of OX40 agonist ivuxolimab in advanced cancers. Generated by immunoSEQ multiplex PCR, the TCRdb table keeps only in-frame clones and is missing some. This table has around 15,000 clones, less than 90% appearing once. The source material was CD4+ or CD8+ T cells sorted from blood, sampled in a trial of the OX40 agonist ivuxolimab. Every receptor here comes from an adult with an advanced solid tumor such as melanoma, head and neck, liver or kidney cancer. Each CDR3 is given with its conserved first and last residue. The order of the fields is J gene, V gene, CDR3 protein.

j_call: TRBJ1-1
v_call: TRBV2
cdr3_aa: CASSSLDREDTEAFF

j_call: TRBJ1-1
v_call: TRBV29-1
cdr3_aa: CSVAEGMGTEAFF

j_call: TRBJ2-2
v_call: TRBV28
cdr3_aa: CASRWGGELFF

j_call: TRBJ1-2
v_call: TRBV29-1
cdr3_aa: CSVEDERGDNYGYTF

j_call: TRBJ2-7
v_call: TRBV4-1
cdr3_aa: CASSQVSTGGYEQYF

j_call: TRBJ1-2
v_call: TRBV4-3
cdr3_aa: CASSQGFRGNYGYTF

j_call: TRBJ2-1
v_call: TRBV7-6
cdr3_aa: CASSLGVSYNEQFF

j_call: TRBJ2-3
v_call: TRBV7-9
cdr3_aa: CASSSGIPDTQYF

j_call: TRBJ2-1
v_call: TRBV9
cdr3_aa: CASSVGTAYNEQFF

j_call: TRBJ2-1
v_call: TRBV6-1
cdr3_aa: CASSEDRSSYNEQFF

j_call: TRBJ2-7
v_call: TRBV27
cdr3_aa: CASSLSGMGNEQYF

j_call: TRBJ2-3
v_call: TRBV30
cdr3_aa: CAWSAGIVPGRGYTDTQYF

j_call: TRBJ2-1
v_call: TRBV27
cdr3_aa: CASSMDRPTYNEQFF

j_call: TRBJ2-5
v_call: TRBV7-3
cdr3_aa: CASSLPRHFDYQETQYF

j_call: TRBJ2-7
v_call: TRBV7-6
cdr3_aa: CASSLGVGAAYEQYF

j_call: TRBJ2-3
v_call: TRBV27
cdr3_aa: CASSLGVLTDTQYF

j_call: TRBJ2-3
v_call: TRBV4-3
cdr3_aa: CASSQMFPRQGAGDTQYF

j_call: TRBJ2-6
v_call: TRBV2
cdr3_aa: CASSNPLAGSRSGANVLTF

j_call: TRBJ2-3
v_call: TRBV11-1
cdr3_aa: CASSLVLQHTSTDTQYF

j_call: TRBJ2-1
v_call: TRBV28
cdr3_aa: CASSLLPGSEQFF

j_call: TRBJ2-1
v_call: TRBV4-2
cdr3_aa: CASSLRSLSSYNEQFF

j_call: TRBJ2-5
v_call: TRBV5-6
cdr3_aa: CASSFGVGQFQETQYF

j_call: TRBJ2-7
v_call: TRBV6-5
cdr3_aa: CASSYSGTAYEQYF

j_call: TRBJ2-1
v_call: TRBV28
cdr3_aa: CASSSRELSYNEQFF

j_call: TRBJ1-2
v_call: TRBV11-2
cdr3_aa: CASSLGTVYGYTF

j_call: TRBJ1-2
v_call: TRBV28
cdr3_aa: CASSPLGQADYGYTF

j_call: TRBJ1-2
v_call: TRBV9
cdr3_aa: CASSPPTGNYGYTF

j_call: TRBJ2-5
v_call: TRBV5-1
cdr3_aa: CASSLFSGEETQYF

j_call: TRBJ1-5
v_call: TRBV9
cdr3_aa: CASSVGGYQPQHF

j_call: TRBJ2-7
v_call: TRBV27
cdr3_aa: CASSTGPSSYEQYF

j_call: TRBJ2-7
v_call: TRBV2
cdr3_aa: CASTIRGEQYF

j_call: TRBJ2-3
v_call: TRBV11-2
cdr3_aa: CASSLAGTQYGTDTQYF

j_call: TRBJ2-1
v_call: TRBV19
cdr3_aa: CRRPNEQFF

j_call: TRBJ1-5
v_call: TRBV4-2
cdr3_aa: CASSHGRQSNQPQHF

j_call: TRBJ1-1
v_call: TRBV10-3
cdr3_aa: CAISDKNDGQSPTTVMNTEAFF

j_call: TRBJ1-5
v_call: TRBV28
cdr3_aa: CASSFREGNQPQHF

j_call: TRBJ2-7
v_call: TRBV30
cdr3_aa: CAWSGGRSYEQYF

j_call: TRBJ2-1
v_call: TRBV7-9
cdr3_aa: CASSLRTSNPDEQFF

j_call: TRBJ2-1
v_call: TRBV29-1
cdr3_aa: CSVFGGINEQFF

j_call: TRBJ1-3
v_call: TRBV6-5
cdr3_aa: CASSLGNTIYF

j_call: TRBJ1-1
v_call: TRBV7-6
cdr3_aa: CASSLVPPAEYMNTEAFF

j_call: TRBJ2-2
v_call: TRBV9
cdr3_aa: CASSVDVEWSGAAGELFF

j_call: TRBJ2-5
v_call: TRBV7-9
cdr3_aa: CASSLQRHQETQYF

j_call: TRBJ1-2
v_call: TRBV11-2
cdr3_aa: CASSLGGNGYTF

j_call: TRBJ2-7
v_call: TRBV4-1
cdr3_aa: CASSQIVGLLHAYEQYF

j_call: TRBJ2-7
v_call: TRBV2
cdr3_aa: CASSEWDNSYEQYF

j_call: TRBJ2-7
v_call: TRBV4-3
cdr3_aa: CASSQAAQGGYEQYF

j_call: TRBJ2-3
v_call: TRBV9
cdr3_aa: CASSAPPDASTDTQYF

j_call: TRBJ2-7
v_call: TRBV2
cdr3_aa: CASSEGSSYEQYF

j_call: TRBJ2-2
v_call: TRBV29-1
cdr3_aa: CSVPDSNTGELFF

j_call: TRBJ2-3
v_call: TRBV9
cdr3_aa: CASSADRWGGDTQYF

j_call: TRBJ2-7
v_call: TRBV7-2
cdr3_aa: CASSALYEQYF

j_call: TRBJ1-6
v_call: TRBV19
cdr3_aa: CASSIGTGVGSPLHF

j_call: TRBJ2-7
v_call: TRBV6-1
cdr3_aa: CASSDGPRAYEQYF

j_call: TRBJ1-3
v_call: TRBV2
cdr3_aa: CARSQVEPGNTIYF